This TCR beta chain is drawn from a study of blood T cell repertoires in COVID-19. This clone was counted a few times. This CDR3 spans 15 amino acids. The germline V gene encodes CDR1 SGDLS and CDR2 YYNGEE. V gave up 3 bases and J gave up 4 bases; unmatched junction bases: 7. The method was immunoSEQ multiplex PCR; TCRdb's version includes in-frame clones alone and lacks a portion of them. The profile shows fewer than 250,000 clones, approximately 88% of them singletons. The sequencing input was PBMCs or T cells enriched from blood (not recorded which). V and J are TRBV9 and TRBJ2-5, with 9 bases aligning to TRBD1. This receptor was identified in a woman younger than 45 with acute COVID-19. Here the CDR3 reads CASSEGQGIRETQYF. The CDR3 DNA reads TGTGCCAGCAGCGAGGGACAGGGAATACGAGAGACCCAGTACTTC.